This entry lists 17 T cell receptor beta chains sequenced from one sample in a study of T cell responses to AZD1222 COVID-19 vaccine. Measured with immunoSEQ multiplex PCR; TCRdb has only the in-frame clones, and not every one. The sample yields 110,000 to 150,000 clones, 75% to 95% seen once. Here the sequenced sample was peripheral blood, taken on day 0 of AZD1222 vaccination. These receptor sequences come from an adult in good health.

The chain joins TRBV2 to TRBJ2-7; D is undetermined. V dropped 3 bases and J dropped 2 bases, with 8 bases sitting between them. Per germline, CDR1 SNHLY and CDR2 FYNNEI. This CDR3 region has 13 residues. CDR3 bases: TGTGCCAGCAGTGATCGGTCAGCCTACGAGCAGTACTTC. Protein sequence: CASSDRSAYEQYF.

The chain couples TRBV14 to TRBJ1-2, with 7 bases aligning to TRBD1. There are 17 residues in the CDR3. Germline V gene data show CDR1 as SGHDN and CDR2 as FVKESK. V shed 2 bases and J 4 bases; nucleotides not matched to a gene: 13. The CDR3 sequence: CASSQLPPGQSPYGYTF. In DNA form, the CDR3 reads TGTGCCAGCAGCCAACTACCCCCGGGACAGTCCCCCTATGGCTACACCTTC. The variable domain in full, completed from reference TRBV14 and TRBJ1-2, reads EAGVTQFPSHSVIEKGQTVTLRCDPISGHDNLYWYRRVMGKEIKFLLHFVKESKQDESGMPNNRFLAERTGGTYSTLKVQPAELEDSGVYFCASSQLPPGQSPYGYTFGSGTRLTVV.

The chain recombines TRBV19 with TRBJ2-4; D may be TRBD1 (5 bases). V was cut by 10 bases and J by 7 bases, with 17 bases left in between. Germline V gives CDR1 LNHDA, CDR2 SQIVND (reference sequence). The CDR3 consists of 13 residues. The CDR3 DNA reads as TGTGCCACCAGTTTTGACAGTTTGAACATTCAGTACTTC. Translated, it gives CATSFDSLNIQYF. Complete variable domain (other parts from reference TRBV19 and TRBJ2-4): DGGITQSPKYLFRKEGQNVTLSCEQNLNHDAMYWYRQDPGQGLRLIYYSQIVNDFQKGDIAEGYSVSREKKESFPLTVTSAQKNPTAFYLCATSFDSLNIQYFGAGTRLSVL.

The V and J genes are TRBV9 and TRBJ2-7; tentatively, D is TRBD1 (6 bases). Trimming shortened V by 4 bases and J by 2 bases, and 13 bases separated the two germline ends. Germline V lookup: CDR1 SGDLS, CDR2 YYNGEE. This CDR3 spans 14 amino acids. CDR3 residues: CASSPRQDPYEQYF. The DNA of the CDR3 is TGTGCCAGCAGCCCACGACAGGACCCCTACGAGCAGTACTTC.

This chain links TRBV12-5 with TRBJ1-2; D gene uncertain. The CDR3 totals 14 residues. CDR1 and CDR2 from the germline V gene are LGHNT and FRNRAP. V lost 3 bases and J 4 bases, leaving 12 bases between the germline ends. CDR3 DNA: TGTGCTAGTGGTTTACTAGGGTACAGCTATGGCTACACCTTC. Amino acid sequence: CASGLLGYSYGYTF.

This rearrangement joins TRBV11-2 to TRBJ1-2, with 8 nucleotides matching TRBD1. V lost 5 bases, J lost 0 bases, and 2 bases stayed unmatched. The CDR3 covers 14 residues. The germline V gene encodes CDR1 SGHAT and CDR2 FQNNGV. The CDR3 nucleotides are TGTGCCAGCAGCAACAGGGGGGCTAACTATGGCTACACCTTC. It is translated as CASSNRGANYGYTF.

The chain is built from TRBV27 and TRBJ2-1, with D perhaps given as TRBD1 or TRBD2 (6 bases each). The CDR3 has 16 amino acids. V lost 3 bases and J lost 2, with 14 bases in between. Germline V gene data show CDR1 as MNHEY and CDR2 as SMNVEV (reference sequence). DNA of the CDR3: TGTGCCAGCAGTTTGTCCGAGGGGGAGGCCTACAATGAGCAGTTCTTC. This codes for CASSLSEGEAYNEQFF.

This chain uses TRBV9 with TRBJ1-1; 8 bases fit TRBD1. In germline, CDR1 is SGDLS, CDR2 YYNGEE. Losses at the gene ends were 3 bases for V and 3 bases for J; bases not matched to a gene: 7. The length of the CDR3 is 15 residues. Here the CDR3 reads CASSARTGRDTEAFF. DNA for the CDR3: TGTGCCAGCAGCGCCAGGACAGGGCGAGACACTGAAGCTTTCTTT.

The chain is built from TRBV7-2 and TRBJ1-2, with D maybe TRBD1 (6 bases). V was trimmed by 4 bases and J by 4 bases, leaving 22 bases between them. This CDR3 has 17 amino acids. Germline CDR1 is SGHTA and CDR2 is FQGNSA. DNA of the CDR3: TGTGCCAGCAGCTCCTCCCGAGGCGGGGGCCTCACCTATGGCTACACCTTC. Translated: CASSSSRGGGLTYGYTF. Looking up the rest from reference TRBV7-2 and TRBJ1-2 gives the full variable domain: GAGVSQSPSNKVTEKGKDVELRCDPISGHTALYWYRQSLGQGLEFLIYFQGNSAPDKSGLPSDRFSAERTGGSVSTLTIQRTQQEDSAVYLCASSSSRGGGLTYGYTFGSGTRLTVV.

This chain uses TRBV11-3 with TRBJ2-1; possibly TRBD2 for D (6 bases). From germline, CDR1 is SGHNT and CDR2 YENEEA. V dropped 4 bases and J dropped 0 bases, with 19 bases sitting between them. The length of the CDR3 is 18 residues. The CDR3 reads CASSSTRLSSSSYNEQFF. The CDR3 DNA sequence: TGTGCCAGCAGCTCGACTAGACTAAGCTCGAGCTCCTACAATGAGCAGTTCTTC.

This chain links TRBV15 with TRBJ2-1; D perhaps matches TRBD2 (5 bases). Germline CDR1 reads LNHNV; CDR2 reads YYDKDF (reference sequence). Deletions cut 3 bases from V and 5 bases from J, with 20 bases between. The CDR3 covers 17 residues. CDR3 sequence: CATSSKERRMANNEQFF. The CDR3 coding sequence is TGTGCCACCAGCAGTAAGGAGCGGAGAATGGCCAACAATGAGCAGTTCTTC.

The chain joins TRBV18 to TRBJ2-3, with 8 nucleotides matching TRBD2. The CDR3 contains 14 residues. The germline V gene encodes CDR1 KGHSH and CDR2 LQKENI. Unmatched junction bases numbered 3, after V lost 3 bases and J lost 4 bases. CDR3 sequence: CASSPSGTSDTQYF. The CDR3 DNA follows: TGTGCCAGCTCACCTAGCGGGACTTCAGATACGCAGTATTTT. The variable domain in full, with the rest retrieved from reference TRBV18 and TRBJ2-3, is NAGVMQNPRHLVRRRGQEARLRCSPMKGHSHVYWYRQLPEEGLKFMVYLQKENIIDESGMPKERFSAEFPKEGPSILRIQQVVRGDSAAYFCASSPSGTSDTQYFGPGTRLTVL.

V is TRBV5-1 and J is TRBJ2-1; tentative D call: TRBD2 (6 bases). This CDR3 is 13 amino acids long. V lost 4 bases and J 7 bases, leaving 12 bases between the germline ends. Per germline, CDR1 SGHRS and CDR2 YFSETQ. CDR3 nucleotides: TGCGCCAGCAGCGTGGGGGGTAAAAATGAGCAGTTCTTC. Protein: CASSVGGKNEQFF.

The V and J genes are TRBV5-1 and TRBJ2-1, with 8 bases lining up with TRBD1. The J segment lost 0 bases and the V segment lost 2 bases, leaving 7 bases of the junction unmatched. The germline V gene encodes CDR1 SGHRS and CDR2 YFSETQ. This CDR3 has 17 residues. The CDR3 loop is CASSFYGQGTSYNEQFF. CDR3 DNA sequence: TGCGCCAGCAGCTTCTACGGACAGGGTACCTCCTACAATGAGCAGTTCTTC.

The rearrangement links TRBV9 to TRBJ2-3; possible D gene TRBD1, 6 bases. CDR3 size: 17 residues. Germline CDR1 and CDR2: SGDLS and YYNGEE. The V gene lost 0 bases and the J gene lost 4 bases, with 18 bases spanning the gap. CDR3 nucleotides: TGTGCCAGCAGCGTAGATTGGCAGGGGCGTAGCTCAGATACGCAGTATTTT. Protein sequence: CASSVDWQGRSSDTQYF.

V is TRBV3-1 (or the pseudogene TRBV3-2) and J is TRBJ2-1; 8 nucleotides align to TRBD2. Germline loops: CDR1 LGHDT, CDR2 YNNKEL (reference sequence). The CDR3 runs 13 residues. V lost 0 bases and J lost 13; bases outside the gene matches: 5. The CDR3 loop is CASSQEGGRLQFF. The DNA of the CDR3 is TGTGCCAGCAGCCAAGAAGGCGGGAGGCTTCAGTTCTTC.

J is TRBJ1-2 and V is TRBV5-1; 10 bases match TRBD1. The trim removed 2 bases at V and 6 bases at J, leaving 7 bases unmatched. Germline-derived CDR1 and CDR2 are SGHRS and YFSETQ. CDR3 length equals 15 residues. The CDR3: CASSFLTGGVDGYTF. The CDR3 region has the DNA TGCGCCAGCAGCTTCCTGACAGGGGGCGTCGATGGCTACACCTTC.